This T cell receptor (beta chain) appears in the sequencing data of a study of regulatory T cells in long-lasting Graves disease. This CDR3 spans 14 amino acids. The germline gives CDR1 SGHNT, CDR2 YYREEE (reference sequence). J was trimmed by 7 bases and V by 4 bases; bases with no gene match: 10. The sample's time point: newly diagnosed GD, antithyroid drugs for less than 3 months. The TCR library used RNA extracted from PBMCs. iRepertoire HTBI primers and Arm-PCR of CDR3 regions built TCR beta libraries. TCRdb passed the multiplex PCR reads through MiXCR, listing each CDR3 protein once. The sample has 560,000 or so distinct CDR3 sequences, roughly 15% seen once. A further study also used this sample, focusing on T cells in Graves' hyperthyroidism and ophthalmopathy.

This rearrangement joins TRBV5-4 to TRBJ2-7; 8 nucleotides line up with TRBD2. The sample consisted of peripheral blood mononuclear cells (PBMCs), taken at new diagnosis, from a patient treated with antithyroid drugs. This sequence was found in a man between 18 and 35 years old with Graves disease. The CDR3 loop is CASSRAAGGDEQYF. The CDR3 DNA reads TGTGCCAGCAGCCGGGCGGCGGGAGGAGATGAGCAGTACTTC.